Listed here are 30 T cell receptor beta chains from one sample, sequenced in a study of blood T cell repertoires in COVID-19. TCRdb's table, derived via immunoSEQ multiplex PCR, lists solely in-frame clones and lacks some. Seen here are approximately 200,000 clones, around 87% observed once, and the top ten hold less than 3.5%. Sequencing was carried out using peripheral blood. These TCRs come from a woman aged 25-40 years with active or convalescent COVID-19.

The chain links TRBV2 to TRBJ2-7; 11 nucleotides match TRBD1. The CDR3 length is 14 residues. CDR1 and CDR2 from the germline V gene are SNHLY and FYNNEI. Germline trimming cut 6 bases from V and 4 bases from J; bases unmatched to any gene: 5. The CDR3 DNA is TGTGCCAGCAGGTCCGGGACAGGGGGGTACGAGCAGTACTTC. Its protein product is CASRSGTGGYEQYF.

The rearrangement joins TRBV19 to TRBJ1-5; D possibly corresponds to TRBD1 (6 bases). The V and J ends lost 0 bases and 4 bases respectively, with 10 bases between them. In germline, CDR1 is LNHDA, CDR2 SQIVND (reference sequence). The length of the CDR3 is 15 residues. DNA of the CDR3: TGTGCCAGTAGTATAGACCCCAGGGGAAATCAGCCCCAGCATTTT. Protein product: CASSIDPRGNQPQHF.

This clone has just a few counts. V usage is TRBV11-2 and J usage is TRBJ1-2; D is perhaps TRBD1 (5 bases). CDR3 size: 17 residues. Looked up from germline, CDR1 is SGHAT and CDR2 is FQNNGV. The V and J ends lost 2 bases and 2 bases respectively, with 18 bases between them. CDR3 residues: CASSLQGYGPWNYGYTF. CDR3 nucleotides: TGTGCCAGCAGCTTACAGGGATATGGGCCTTGGAACTATGGCTACACCTTC.

This clone was found a few times. This chain links TRBV28 with TRBJ2-7; D is possibly TRBD2 (5 bases). Germline V gives CDR1 MDHEN, CDR2 SYDVKM. The CDR3 length is 14 residues. The V end lost 8 bases, the J end lost 0 bases, and 14 bases lay between the germline ends. CDR3 DNA: TGTGCCAGCTTTAGCGCCCGGAGCTCCTACGAGCAGTACTTC. It encodes CASFSARSSYEQYF.

The count of this clone is one. V and J are TRBV7-8 and TRBJ1-1, with D hard to call. The V gene's germline CDR1 is SGHVS and CDR2 FQNEAQ. This CDR3 has 14 amino acids. The germline V and J ends were trimmed by 5 bases and 0 bases, with 10 bases remaining between them. The CDR3 region has the DNA TGTGCCAGCAGCCACAGCGGGTTGAACACTGAAGCTTTCTTT. This sequence encodes CASSHSGLNTEAFF.

The rearrangement uses TRBV7-9 and TRBJ2-1, with 8 bases that match TRBD2. The CDR3 runs to 15 residues. The J segment lost 9 bases and the V segment lost 1 base, leaving 8 bases of the junction unmatched. Germline V gives CDR1 SEHNR, CDR2 FQNEAQ (reference sequence). The DNA of the CDR3 is TGTGCCAGCAGCTTAGTACGGGGGGGCCTTATTGAGCAGTTCTTC. Its protein is CASSLVRGGLIEQFF.

The J gene is TRBJ2-3, the V gene TRBV19, with TRBD1 as a possible D gene (6 bases). From germline, CDR1 is LNHDA and CDR2 SQIVND (reference sequence). CDR3 length equals 14 residues. The V end was cut by 4 bases, the J end by 4 bases, with 12 bases between. CDR3 sequence: CASSNLQGADTQYF. The DNA of the CDR3 is TGTGCCAGTAGTAACTTACAGGGTGCAGATACGCAGTATTTT.

V usage is TRBV7-6 and J usage is TRBJ2-1, with 10 bases that match TRBD2. Germline lookup yields CDR1 SGHVS and CDR2 FNYEAQ. The CDR3 runs to 17 residues. The trim removed 5 bases at V and 8 bases at J, leaving 15 bases unmatched. CDR3 sequence (DNA): TGTGCCAGCAGCCATTTAGCGGGGGGACGCCCCTTCGATGAGCAGTTCTTC. Protein product: CASSHLAGGRPFDEQFF.

The chain employs TRBV10-1 and TRBJ2-3; no clear D gene. Germline CDR1 WNHNN, CDR2 SYGVQD (reference sequence). The CDR3 totals 14 residues. With 3 bases removed from V and 4 bases from J, the gap between germline ends came to 11 bases. CDR3 in DNA: TGCGCCAGCAGTGACTACCAAGGAGCAGATACGCAGTATTTT. Its translation: CASSDYQGADTQYF.

The chain carries TRBV23-1 and TRBJ2-2, with D possibly matching TRBD1 (6 bases). TRBV23-1 counts as an open reading frame of uncertain function. Trimming cost V 0 bases and J 5 bases, with 28 bases left between them. CDR3 length equals 21 residues. The CDR3 nucleotides are TGCGCCAGCAGTCAATCTCGGCCGGCCCGGTGGACAGACGTATTAACCGGGGAGCTGTTTTTT. It is translated as CASSQSRPARWTDVLTGELFF.

The rearrangement links TRBV19 to TRBJ2-1, with 10 bases aligning to TRBD2. Per the germline V gene, CDR1 is LNHDA and CDR2 is SQIVND (reference sequence). The CDR3 is made up of 16 amino acids. V shed 7 bases, J shed 4 bases, and the junction held 10 bases outside the gene matches. The CDR3 DNA reads TGTGCCAGTACCACTCTGACTAGCGGGTTATACAATGAGCAGTTCTTC. It translates to CASTTLTSGLYNEQFF.

V and J are TRBV14 and TRBJ2-5, with D unresolved. Germline CDR1 and CDR2: SGHDN and FVKESK. The CDR3 covers 14 residues. V dropped 1 base and J dropped 1 base, with 7 bases sitting between them. CDR3 in amino acids: CASSQGYFQETQYF. Here the CDR3 DNA reads TGTGCCAGCAGCCAAGGATACTTCCAAGAGACCCAGTACTTC.

This clone has a handful of counts. The chain couples TRBV9 to TRBJ2-3, with 13 bases aligning to TRBD2. The V gene's germline CDR1 is SGDLS and CDR2 YYNGEE. The CDR3 runs to 18 residues. V was pared by 3 bases and J by 0 bases, with 7 bases of the junction left unmatched. The DNA of the CDR3 is TGTGCCAGCAGCGCCGGACTAGCGGGGGCCGCTAGCACAGATACGCAGTATTTT. Its protein is CASSAGLAGAASTDTQYF.

The CDR3 sequence is CASSPSPTWRGGFPDTQYF. The CDR3 nucleotides read TGTGCCAGCAGCCCGTCCCCCACTTGGCGGGGGGGCTTCCCAGATACGCAGTATTTT. This chain connects TRBV11-3 to TRBJ2-3, with TRBD2 matching 9 bases. In germline, CDR1 is SGHNT, CDR2 YENEEA. The CDR3 spans 19 residues. V was clipped by 5 bases and J by 4 bases; unmatched bases: 19.

The DNA of the CDR3 is TGTGCCAGTAAACAGGGGGTCAAAGGCAATCAGCCCCAGCATTTT. Translated: CASKQGVKGNQPQHF. The genes are TRBV19 and TRBJ1-5; 8 nucleotides agree with TRBD1. The germline gives CDR1 LNHDA, CDR2 SQIVND (reference sequence). This CDR3 has 15 amino acids. With 7 bases clipped from V and 2 bases from J, the junction kept 7 bases outside the gene matches. The full variable domain, rest sourced from reference TRBV19 and TRBJ1-5, is DGGITQSPKYLFRKEGQNVTLSCEQNLNHDAMYWYRQDPGQGLRLIYYSQIVNDFQKGDIAEGYSVSREKKESFPLTVTSAQKNPTAFYLCASKQGVKGNQPQHFGDGTRLSIL.

The chain couples TRBV5-1 to TRBJ1-5, with a weak D call TRBD1 (6 bases). V was cut by 4 bases and J by 2 bases, with 13 bases left in between. This CDR3 is 15 amino acids long. Germline V gives CDR1 SGHRS, CDR2 YFSETQ. Here the CDR3 reads CASSEQGGGNQPQHF. The DNA of the CDR3 is TGCGCCAGCAGCGAACAGGGTGGGGGCAATCAGCCCCAGCATTTT.

The V gene is TRBV19, the J gene TRBJ2-6; no reliable D call. V lost 5 bases, J lost 0 bases, and 8 bases lay in between. The CDR3 loop spans 15 amino acids. Per germline, CDR1 LNHDA and CDR2 SQIVND (reference sequence). The CDR3 protein is CASSWSNSGANVLTF. The CDR3 DNA follows: TGTGCCAGTAGTTGGAGTAACTCTGGGGCCAACGTCCTGACTTTC.

The V gene is TRBV5-1, the J gene TRBJ2-2; 7 bases are shared with TRBD2. The CDR3 contains 16 residues. V was pared by 1 base and J by 3 bases, with 6 bases of the junction left unmatched. In germline, CDR1 is SGHRS, CDR2 YFSETQ. This CDR3 reads CASSLFPGGDTGELFF. The CDR3 DNA reads as TGCGCCAGCAGCTTGTTCCCTGGGGGGGACACCGGGGAGCTGTTTTTT.

The chain couples TRBV28 to TRBJ2-7, with 9 nucleotides matching TRBD2. This CDR3 is 16 amino acids long. Losses at the gene ends were 2 bases for V and 7 bases for J; bases not matched to a gene: 12. Germline values: CDR1 MDHEN, CDR2 SYDVKM. The CDR3 nucleotides are TGTGCCAGCAGTTTAAATTTAGCGGGAGCCGCCGAGGAGCAGTACTTC. This encodes CASSLNLAGAAEEQYF.

The chain is built from TRBV14 and TRBJ2-1; 7 bases fit TRBD1. Germline CDR1 reads SGHDN; CDR2 reads FVKESK. The junction had 9 bases not matched to a gene; V was cut back by 4 bases and J by 0 bases. The CDR3 has 17 amino acids. The CDR3 coding sequence is TGTGCCAGCAGCCGTGGGGACAGATTTTACTCCTACAATGAGCAGTTCTTC. Its translation: CASSRGDRFYSYNEQFF.

This chain connects TRBV5-1 to TRBJ2-2; D gene uncertain. CDR3 length equals 14 residues. Germline CDR1 reads SGHRS; CDR2 reads YFSETQ. V was cut by 0 bases and J by 5 bases, with 8 bases left in between. This chain's CDR3 is CASSLDQETGELFF. The CDR3 region has the DNA TGCGCCAGCAGCTTGGACCAGGAAACCGGGGAGCTGTTTTTT.

The chain joins TRBV2 to TRBJ1-4; TRBD1 might be the D (6 bases). The CDR3 runs to 15 residues. Germline values: CDR1 SNHLY, CDR2 FYNNEI. Trimming took off 4 bases at V and 0 bases at J, with 9 bases between the two ends. DNA for the CDR3: TGTGCCAGCAGTGGGACAGAAGCAACTAATGAAAAACTGTTTTTT. Its protein product is CASSGTEATNEKLFF. The variable domain in full, completed from reference TRBV2 and TRBJ1-4, reads EPEVTQTPSHQVTQMGQEVILRCVPISNHLYFYWYRQILGQKVEFLVSFYNNEISEKSEIFDDQFSVERPDGSNFTLKIRSTKLEDSAMYFCASSGTEATNEKLFFGSGTQLSVL.

The rearrangement links TRBV11-2 to TRBJ2-3; perhaps TRBD2 as D (7 bases). The CDR3 totals 16 residues. The V end was cut by 2 bases, the J end by 0 bases, with 12 bases between. Germline lookup yields CDR1 SGHAT and CDR2 FQNNGV. The CDR3, as DNA: TGTGCCAGCAGCTTAAGGGGGGGGCCGAGCACAGATACGCAGTATTTT. This codes for CASSLRGGPSTDTQYF.

The J gene is TRBJ1-5, the V gene TRBV5-1, with 7 bases aligning to TRBD1. The CDR3 contains 14 residues. Germline assignment: CDR1 SGHRS and CDR2 YFSETQ. Germline trimming cut 3 bases from V and 7 bases from J; bases unmatched to any gene: 7. The CDR3 nucleotides read TGCGCCAGCAGCTGGGGACAGTCGGGACAGCCCCAGCATTTT. Encoded protein: CASSWGQSGQPQHF.

This chain links TRBV4-1 with TRBJ1-2; weak D call: TRBD1 (5 bases). The V end lost 1 base, the J end lost 7 bases, and 16 bases lay between the germline ends. The germline V gene has CDR1 MGHRA and CDR2 YSYEKL. The CDR3 totals 15 residues. Here the CDR3 DNA reads TGCGCCAGCAGCCAAGTCGACAGTATAATCAGTGGCTACACCTTC. This encodes CASSQVDSIISGYTF.

The CDR3 DNA is TGCGCCAGCAGCTTTTCACAGGGGGCAGAGACCCAGTACTTC. Translation: CASSFSQGAETQYF. The rearrangement uses TRBV5-1 and TRBJ2-5; 9 bases agree with TRBD1. V trimming: 2 bases; J trimming: 4 bases; junction bases outside the gene matches: 3. The germline V gene encodes CDR1 SGHRS and CDR2 YFSETQ. The CDR3 has 14 amino acids.

V usage is TRBV24-1 and J usage is TRBJ2-1; 7 bases are a match to TRBD1. The CDR3 covers 16 residues. CDR1 is KGHDR, CDR2 SFDVKD, per germline. V was clipped by 3 bases and J by 0 bases; unmatched bases: 4. This CDR3 is CATSDKDRSSYNEQFF. Here the CDR3 DNA reads TGTGCCACCAGTGATAAGGACAGGAGCTCCTACAATGAGCAGTTCTTC.

This chain connects TRBV7-9 to TRBJ1-1; D perhaps matches TRBD1 (5 bases). The V and J ends lost 4 bases and 1 base respectively, with 7 bases between them. Germline CDR1 is SEHNR and CDR2 is FQNEAQ (reference sequence). This CDR3 contains 13 residues. The CDR3 coding sequence is TGTGCCAGCAGCTGGACATGGAACACTGAAGCTTTCTTT. This translates into CASSWTWNTEAFF.

This chain joins TRBV5-1 and TRBJ2-1; maybe TRBD1 (5 bases). CDR1 and CDR2 from the germline V gene are SGHRS and YFSETQ. The germline V and J ends were trimmed by 4 bases and 3 bases, with 11 bases remaining between them. The CDR3 has 14 amino acids. The CDR3 loop reads CASSHAQVYNEQFF. The CDR3 DNA is TGCGCCAGCAGCCACGCACAGGTCTACAATGAGCAGTTCTTC.

V is TRBV18 and J is TRBJ1-3; D unclear. This CDR3 spans 17 amino acids. The germline gives CDR1 KGHSH, CDR2 LQKENI. Trimming stripped 3 bases from V and 0 bases from J, with 15 bases between. In DNA form, the CDR3 reads TGTGCCAGCTCACCCGTTCTGGTCGTTAGCTCTGGAAACACCATATATTTT. Translation gives CASSPVLVVSSGNTIYF.